This T cell receptor beta chain derives from a study of identifying expanded T cells in peripheral blood. Findings of the study overall: Clone count variance between approximately two-week samples rose with total template count. Differentially abundant clones: around 1.2 between replicates, around 17 at 2 to 3 weeks, 18 to 20 at four.

There are 14 residues in the CDR3. Deletions cut 6 bases from V and 3 bases from J, with 17 bases between. CDR1 and CDR2 from the germline V gene are SQVTM and ANQGSEA. The table came from immunoSEQ multiplex PCR; TCRdb's copy has only in-frame clones and leaves some out. The repertoire includes about 90,000 clones, more than 75% of them detected once, and 5.6% sits in the top ten. This clone was counted only a few times. Its antigen is as yet unknown. The chain is built from TRBV29-1 and TRBJ1-2; a weak D match, TRBD1 (5 bases). The sequenced sample consisted of blood. This receptor was taken from a person aged 18 to 69 in good health. For the CDR3, the DNA is TGCAGCGTAGATCCCGCCGGGACGGACTATGGCTACACCTTC. This encodes CSVDPAGTDYGYTF.